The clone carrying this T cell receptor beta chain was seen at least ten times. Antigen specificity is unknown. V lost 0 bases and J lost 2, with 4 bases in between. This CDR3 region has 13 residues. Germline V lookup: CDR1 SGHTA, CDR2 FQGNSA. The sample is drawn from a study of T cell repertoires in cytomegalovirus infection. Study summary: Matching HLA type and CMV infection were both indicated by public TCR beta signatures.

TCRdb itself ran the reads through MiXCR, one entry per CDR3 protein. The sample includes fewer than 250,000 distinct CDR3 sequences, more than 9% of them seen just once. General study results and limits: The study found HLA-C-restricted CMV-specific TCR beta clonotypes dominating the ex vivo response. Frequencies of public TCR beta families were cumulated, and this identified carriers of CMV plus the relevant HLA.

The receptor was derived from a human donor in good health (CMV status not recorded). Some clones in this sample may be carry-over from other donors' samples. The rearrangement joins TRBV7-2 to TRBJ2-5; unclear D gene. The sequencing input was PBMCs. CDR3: CASSLAYQETQYF. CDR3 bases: TGTGCCAGCAGCTTAGCTTATCAAGAGACCCAGTACTTC.